A selection of T cell receptor beta chains follows, all from one sample in a study of T cells in localized non-small cell lung cancer. TCRdb keeps only in-frame clones here, not all; method: immunoSEQ multiplex PCR. The repertoire holds 35,000 to 45,000 clones, with roughly 82% as singletons. The sample here was peripheral blood, taken before any cancer treatment. The receptor set was obtained from a male donor at least 60 years old with stage III squamous cell lung carcinoma. Both conserved end residues are part of each CDR3. Fields, in order: CDR3 DNA, CDR3 protein, CDR3 length, D gene, J gene, clone size, V gene. A D gene is named only where the DNA matches it firmly. The size entry is marked missing in some rows and otherwise reads once, few, many or a size class.

TGTGCCAGCAGCTTATACGCCTACAATGAGCAGTTCTTC	CASSLYAYNEQFF	13	.	TRBJ2-1	few	TRBV7-2
TGTGCCAGTAGTATAGATCGGGGACTAGTCCTTGTAGGTGAGCAGTTCTTC	CASSIDRGLVLVGEQFF	17	TRBD2	TRBJ2-1	.	TRBV19
TGTGCCAGCAGCGGCAACACTAACACTGAAGCTTTCTTT	CASSGNTNTEAFF	13	.	TRBJ1-1	once	TRBV11-2
TGTGCCAGCAGCCCCACCTTTGGTAGCAGAACTAACACCGGGGAGCTGTTTTTT	CASSPTFGSRTNTGELFF	18	.	TRBJ2-2	.	TRBV7-9
TGCGCCAGCAGCCTTGTAGAGGGCAATGAGCAGTTCTTC	CASSLVEGNEQFF	13	.	TRBJ2-1	.	TRBV4-1
TGTGCCTGGAGTGTGGGGCCACCCCTCCACTTT	CAWSVGPPLHF	11	.	TRBJ1-6	.	TRBV30
TGTGCCAGCAGCACGGCCGGGGCTGGAAACACCATATATTTT	CASSTAGAGNTIYF	14	.	TRBJ1-3	.	TRBV11-2
TGTGCCAGCAGCTTCCTTATGGGGAAGGGCTCACCCCTCCACTTT	CASSFLMGKGSPLHF	15	.	TRBJ1-6	.	TRBV7-8
TGTGCCCGAAAGGACGGTTACGAGCAGTACTTC	CARKDGYEQYF	11	.	TRBJ2-7	once	TRBV30
TGTGCCAGCAGCGGGGGTTTGGGTATGGGCACTGAAGCTTTCTTT	CASSGGLGMGTEAFF	15	.	TRBJ1-1	.	TRBV9
TGTGCCAGCAGTAAGACACCGTGGGAGACCCAGTACTTC	CASSKTPWETQYF	13	.	TRBJ2-5	.	TRBV6-5
TGCGCCAGCAGCCAAAGGACAGGGTCAGATACGCAGTATTTT	CASSQRTGSDTQYF	14	TRBD1	TRBJ2-3	.	TRBV5-1
TGTGCCACCAGCAGATCTCCCACAGGGGAAACATATGGCTACACCTTC	CATSRSPTGETYGYTF	16	TRBD1	TRBJ1-2	.	TRBV15
TGTGCCAGCAGCTTTAGGAGACAGCGCAATGAAAAACTGTTTTTT	CASSFRRQRNEKLFF	15	.	TRBJ1-4	.	TRBV7-9
TGTGCCAGCAGCTTACAATCCTACGAGCAGTACTTC	CASSLQSYEQYF	12	.	TRBJ2-7	.	TRBV11-2
TGTGCCAGCAGCGTGTTCTGGGAAGCTAGCACAGATACGCAGTATTTT	CASSVFWEASTDTQYF	16	.	TRBJ2-3	.	TRBV7-2
TGTGCCAGTAGTATGCGGGCCCCTAGTTCACCCCTCCACTTT	CASSMRAPSSPLHF	14	.	TRBJ1-6	few	TRBV19
TGTGCCAGCAGCTCCTCAGTGGGATTGGCTGAAGCTTTCTTT	CASSSSVGLAEAFF	14	.	TRBJ1-1	.	TRBV7-8
TGTGCCAGCAGCTTAGCGCTCGGGCAGGCAATCACTGAAGCTTTCTTT	CASSLALGQAITEAFF	16	.	TRBJ1-1	.	TRBV7-2
TGTGCCAGCAGCTTAATGACAGCTAGCACAGATACGCAGTATTTT	CASSLMTASTDTQYF	15	.	TRBJ2-3	.	TRBV7-3
TGTGCCAGCAGTGAAGCCTCGGGAGGGCCCCAGCATTTT	CASSEASGGPQHF	13	.	TRBJ1-5	.	TRBV2
TGCAGCGCTGGGTCACAGTCCAACAATGAGCAGTTCTTC	CSAGSQSNNEQFF	13	.	TRBJ2-1	.	TRBV29-1
TGTGCCAGTAGTATAGTCCAGGGGCCCCAGCATTTT	CASSIVQGPQHF	12	.	TRBJ1-5	.	TRBV19
TGTGCCAGCAGCTTTTGGGGAGGCCAAGAGACCCAGTACTTC	CASSFWGGQETQYF	14	.	TRBJ2-5	medium-sized	TRBV11-2
TGTGCCAGTAGTGCCGATAGCGGGGGCTGGGGTACGCAGTATTTT	CASSADSGGWGTQYF	15	TRBD2	TRBJ2-3	.	TRBV19
TGTGCCAGCCGCCGACAGGGAAGTGATGAGCAGTACTTC	CASRRQGSDEQYF	13	TRBD1	TRBJ2-7	.	TRBV9
TGTGCCAGCAGTGAAGCGCCGGAGTTAGGGTATTTT	CASSEAPELGYF	12	.	TRBJ2-3	.	TRBV2
TGTGCCAGCAGTTACCACGGATCCAGCCCAGGCCAGCCCCAGCATTTT	CASSYHGSSPGQPQHF	16	.	TRBJ1-5	.	TRBV6-6
TGTGCCTGGAGTGTAGAAGCGGGGGGTTACAATGAGCAGTTCTTC	CAWSVEAGGYNEQFF	15	TRBD2	TRBJ2-1	.	TRBV30
TGTGCCAGCTCACTACGAGGAGGGCAGGCCCTAAGCTCCTACAATGAGCAGTTCTTC	CASSLRGGQALSSYNEQFF	19	.	TRBJ2-1	.	TRBV18
TGTGCCAGCACCGACAGGACTAGCACAGATACGCAGTATTTT	CASTDRTSTDTQYF	14	.	TRBJ2-3	.	TRBV2
TGTGCCAGCAGCTCGCCAGACAGGGGAAACACTGAAGCTTTCTTT	CASSSPDRGNTEAFF	15	TRBD1	TRBJ1-1	.	TRBV5-4